The rows below give T cell receptor beta chains drawn from one sample of a study of CD8 T cells in ankylosing spondylitis. Each CDR3 protein gets one entry after TCRdb re-called the 5' RACE reads with MiXCR. The table has about 210,000 distinct CDR3 sequences, just under 7.5% seen once. Specimen: blood, either unsorted or a sorted T cell fraction (not recorded which). The receptors come from a male donor with ankylosing spondylitis. Each CDR3 is given with its conserved first and last residue. Each record gives: J gene, D gene, V gene, clone size, CDR3 DNA, CDR3 protein. A D gene is named only where the DNA matches it firmly. Clone size is stated in some rows and not others, as once, few, many or a class when expanded.

J gene: TRBJ2-7; D gene: -; V gene: TRBV15; clone size: few; CDR3 DNA: TGTGCCACCAGTCTCAATACCTGGACAGGGAGGGACGGCGAGCAGTACTTC; CDR3 protein: CATSLNTWTGRDGEQYF
J gene: TRBJ2-2; D gene: -; V gene: TRBV7-6; clone size: many; CDR3 DNA: TGTGCCAGCAGCTTAATTCGGATGGCGGACACCGGGGAGCTGTTTTTT; CDR3 protein: CASSLIRMADTGELFF
J gene: TRBJ2-2; D gene: TRBD1; V gene: TRBV6-2/TRBV6-3; clone size: few; CDR3 DNA: TGTGCCAGCAGGCCCGGGACAGGGTTCACCGGGGAGCTGTTTTTT; CDR3 protein: CASRPGTGFTGELFF
J gene: TRBJ1-1; D gene: -; V gene: TRBV6-5; clone size: many; CDR3 DNA: TGTGCCAGCAGTTACTCAGGGCTGGATGAAGCTTTCTTT; CDR3 protein: CASSYSGLDEAFF
J gene: TRBJ2-7; D gene: -; V gene: TRBV12-3/TRBV12-4; clone size: many; CDR3 DNA: TGTGCCAGCAGTTCCTCGGCGCTATACGAGCAGTACTTC; CDR3 protein: CASSSSALYEQYF
J gene: TRBJ2-2; D gene: -; V gene: TRBV7-2; clone size: -; CDR3 DNA: TGTGCCAGCAGCTTATGGGGGAGCACCGGGGAGCTGTTTTTT; CDR3 protein: CASSLWGSTGELFF
J gene: TRBJ1-1; D gene: -; V gene: TRBV6-2/TRBV6-3; clone size: many; CDR3 DNA: TGTGCCACGACGGTACACAACCGGGGCACTGAAGCTTTCTTT; CDR3 protein: CATTVHNRGTEAFF
J gene: TRBJ2-6; D gene: TRBD1; V gene: TRBV6-2/TRBV6-3; clone size: few; CDR3 DNA: TGTGCCAGCAGCCTCACAGGGGCTGGGGCCAACGTCCTGACTTTC; CDR3 protein: CASSLTGAGANVLTF
J gene: TRBJ2-6; D gene: -; V gene: TRBV5-5; clone size: -; CDR3 DNA: TGTGCCAGCAGCTCGGTTTGGGGGGCCAACGTCCTGACTTTC; CDR3 protein: CASSSVWGANVLTF
J gene: TRBJ2-3; D gene: TRBD1; V gene: TRBV4-3; clone size: many; CDR3 DNA: TGCGCCAGCAGCCGGACAGGGCGGACAGATACGCAGTATTTT; CDR3 protein: CASSRTGRTDTQYF
J gene: TRBJ1-2; D gene: TRBD1; V gene: TRBV18; clone size: few; CDR3 DNA: TGTGCCAGCTCACCGGGGACAGGGGAAAAAGACTATGGCTACACCTTC; CDR3 protein: CASSPGTGEKDYGYTF
J gene: TRBJ2-3; D gene: TRBD2; V gene: TRBV24-1; clone size: many; CDR3 DNA: TGTGCCACCAGTGAAACTCCGGGACTAGAAGCAGATACGCAGTATTTT; CDR3 protein: CATSETPGLEADTQYF
J gene: TRBJ2-3; D gene: TRBD1; V gene: TRBV27; clone size: many; CDR3 DNA: TGTGCCAGCAGTCGGGACAGCGCAGGAGATACGCAGTATTTT; CDR3 protein: CASSRDSAGDTQYF
J gene: TRBJ1-1; D gene: -; V gene: TRBV20-1; clone size: many; CDR3 DNA: TGCAGTGCTGACGGCCCATCGAACACTGAAGCTTTCTTT; CDR3 protein: CSADGPSNTEAFF
J gene: TRBJ2-5; D gene: -; V gene: TRBV28; clone size: many; CDR3 DNA: TGTGCCAGCACTGCGGCGGGCCAAGAGACCCAGTACTTC; CDR3 protein: CASTAAGQETQYF
J gene: TRBJ2-2; D gene: TRBD2; V gene: TRBV12-3/TRBV12-4; clone size: many; CDR3 DNA: TGTGCCTGGCGGGAGGTAACCGGGGAGCTGTTTTTT; CDR3 protein: CAWREVTGELFF
J gene: TRBJ1-6; D gene: TRBD1; V gene: TRBV6-4; clone size: few; CDR3 DNA: TGTGCCAGCAGTACCGGGACAGCCGAGAATTCACCCCTCCACTTT; CDR3 protein: CASSTGTAENSPLHF
J gene: TRBJ1-5; D gene: -; V gene: TRBV4-1; clone size: few; CDR3 DNA: TGCGCCAGCAGGCTAGGGACAAATAGCAATCAGCCCCAGCATTTT; CDR3 protein: CASRLGTNSNQPQHF
J gene: TRBJ1-1; D gene: -; V gene: TRBV11-2; clone size: -; CDR3 DNA: TGTGCCAGCAGCTTACTCTCGGGGAAACAAGCTTTCTTT; CDR3 protein: CASSLLSGKQAFF
J gene: TRBJ1-2; D gene: -; V gene: TRBV4-1; clone size: many; CDR3 DNA: TGCGCCAGCAGCCAAGATTCCTACGGGGGATTTAACTATGGCTACACCTTC; CDR3 protein: CASSQDSYGGFNYGYTF
J gene: TRBJ2-7; D gene: -; V gene: TRBV7-2; clone size: many; CDR3 DNA: TGTGCCAGCAGCTCAAATCCGCTATACGAGCAGTACTTC; CDR3 protein: CASSSNPLYEQYF
J gene: TRBJ2-2; D gene: -; V gene: TRBV10-3; clone size: many; CDR3 DNA: TGTGCCATTCAACAGGGTAACGGGGAGCTGTTTTTT; CDR3 protein: CAIQQGNGELFF
J gene: TRBJ2-7; D gene: -; V gene: TRBV11-2; clone size: few; CDR3 DNA: TGTGCCAGCTCAGATCGGGGCGTAGCCTACGAGCAGTACTTC; CDR3 protein: CASSDRGVAYEQYF
J gene: TRBJ2-3; D gene: -; V gene: TRBV3-1; clone size: many; CDR3 DNA: TGTGCCAGCAGCCAGGTCCGCGAAGATACGCAGTATTTT; CDR3 protein: CASSQVREDTQYF
J gene: TRBJ1-2; D gene: -; V gene: TRBV27; clone size: many; CDR3 DNA: TGTGCCAGCAGTTTATCTGGGAGAGATGGCTACACCTTC; CDR3 protein: CASSLSGRDGYTF
J gene: TRBJ1-5; D gene: TRBD1; V gene: TRBV10-2; clone size: few; CDR3 DNA: TGCGCCAGCAGCGGGACAGGCCGTCAGCCCCAGCATTTT; CDR3 protein: CASSGTGRQPQHF
J gene: TRBJ2-7; D gene: -; V gene: TRBV29-1; clone size: -; CDR3 DNA: TGCAGCGTGCTATCGCCCGGGACAATCTCCTACGAGCAGTACTTC; CDR3 protein: CSVLSPGTISYEQYF
J gene: TRBJ1-4; D gene: -; V gene: TRBV28; clone size: many; CDR3 DNA: TGTGCCAGCAGGCTGACAGTAACTAATGAAAAACTGTTTTTT; CDR3 protein: CASRLTVTNEKLFF
J gene: TRBJ1-2; D gene: TRBD1; V gene: TRBV20-1; clone size: many; CDR3 DNA: TGCAGTGCTCCAGACAGGGCATACTATGGCTACACCTTC; CDR3 protein: CSAPDRAYYGYTF
J gene: TRBJ1-1; D gene: -; V gene: TRBV20-1; clone size: many; CDR3 DNA: TGCAGTGCTAGAGAACGCTGGAGCACTGAAGCTTTCTTT; CDR3 protein: CSARERWSTEAFF
J gene: TRBJ2-3; D gene: -; V gene: TRBV7-6; clone size: many; CDR3 DNA: TGTGCCAGCAGCTTACAGGGGCGTTCAGATACGCAGTATTTT; CDR3 protein: CASSLQGRSDTQYF
J gene: TRBJ2-1; D gene: -; V gene: TRBV3-1; clone size: -; CDR3 DNA: TGTGCCAGCAGCCAAGAGTCGGGGCCCGGGATGTTCTTC; CDR3 protein: CASSQESGPGMFF